These T cell receptor beta chains were read from a single sample in a study of liver allograft versus peripheral blood T cells. TCRdb fed the reads into MiXCR, producing one record per CDR3 protein. Among about 3,800 distinct CDR3 sequences listed, around 15% were seen once. The receptors derive from a human patient who had a liver transplant. The graft donor may have contributed some T cells. Both conserved end residues are part of each CDR3. The D gene is left open where the match is weak. Clone size is given for some rows only: seen once, a few or many times, or a class if the clone is expanded.

CDR3 DNA: TGTGCCAGCAGTGAAGAATGGACAGGCCAGTACGAGCAGTACTTC; CDR3 protein: CASSEEWTGQYEQYF; J gene: TRBJ2-7; D gene: TRBD1; V gene: TRBV6-1; clone size: medium-sized
CDR3 DNA: TGTGCCAGCAGTTGGGCCAGCCTCTACGAGCAGTACTTC; CDR3 protein: CASSWASLYEQYF; J gene: TRBJ2-7; D gene: NA; V gene: TRBV28; clone size: medium-sized
CDR3 DNA: TGTGCCACCAGTCTCGGACAGGGGGATTCACCCCTCCACTTT; CDR3 protein: CATSLGQGDSPLHF; J gene: TRBJ1-6; D gene: TRBD1; V gene: TRBV15; clone size: medium-sized
CDR3 DNA: TGTGCCACCAGTGATTCTGGTGGGACGACTGAAGCTTTCTTT; CDR3 protein: CATSDSGGTTEAFF; J gene: TRBJ1-1; D gene: NA; V gene: TRBV24-1; clone size: medium-sized
CDR3 DNA: TGCAGCACTTGGGACAGCGCGAACACTGAAGCTTTCTTT; CDR3 protein: CSTWDSANTEAFF; J gene: TRBJ1-1; D gene: TRBD1; V gene: TRBV29-1; clone size: medium-sized
CDR3 DNA: TGTGCCAGCAGCTTGGCGGGGGAGCTGTTTTTT; CDR3 protein: CASSLAGELFF; J gene: TRBJ2-2; D gene: NA; V gene: TRBV5-5; clone size: NA
CDR3 DNA: TGCAGCGTTGAAGGGGCGGATCCCCACCCCAACTTC; CDR3 protein: CSVEGADPHPNF; J gene: TRBJ2-5; D gene: NA; V gene: TRBV29-1; clone size: NA
CDR3 DNA: TGTGCCAGCAGTGAGGGGCAGAGCACTGAAGCTTTCTTT; CDR3 protein: CASSEGQSTEAFF; J gene: TRBJ1-1; D gene: NA; V gene: TRBV2; clone size: many
CDR3 DNA: TGTGCCAGCAGCTCCGGGGGGTGGAACACTGAAGCTTTCTTT; CDR3 protein: CASSSGGWNTEAFF; J gene: TRBJ1-1; D gene: NA; V gene: TRBV7-2; clone size: medium-sized
CDR3 DNA: TGTGCCAGCAGCTTGGAGGGACAGGGGTACTACGAGCAGTACTTC; CDR3 protein: CASSLEGQGYYEQYF; J gene: TRBJ2-7; D gene: TRBD1; V gene: TRBV5-5; clone size: medium-sized
CDR3 DNA: TGTGCCAGCAGCCCAGGGGGACAGATGAACACTGAAGCTTTCTTT; CDR3 protein: CASSPGGQMNTEAFF; J gene: TRBJ1-1; D gene: TRBD1; V gene: TRBV5-5; clone size: many
CDR3 DNA: TGTGCCAGCAGTCAAAGCAGGGAGATGAACACTGAAGCTTTCTTT; CDR3 protein: CASSQSREMNTEAFF; J gene: TRBJ1-1; D gene: NA; V gene: TRBV6-2/TRBV6-3; clone size: medium-sized
CDR3 DNA: TGTGCCAGCAGCCGGATCACAGGGGGAGGCGACAATGAGCAGTTCTTC; CDR3 protein: CASSRITGGGDNEQFF; J gene: TRBJ2-1; D gene: TRBD1; V gene: TRBV11-2; clone size: many
CDR3 DNA: TGTGCCAGCTCACCATGGGCGGGATTAGGGGATGAGCAGTTCTTC; CDR3 protein: CASSPWAGLGDEQFF; J gene: TRBJ2-1; D gene: NA; V gene: TRBV18; clone size: medium-sized
CDR3 DNA: TGTGCCAGTAGTCTAGCGGGGGGGTTAGGTGAGCAGTTCTTC; CDR3 protein: CASSLAGGLGEQFF; J gene: TRBJ2-1; D gene: TRBD2; V gene: TRBV19; clone size: medium-sized
CDR3 DNA: TGTGCCATTCTATGCCCCTGGACGGTCATTAATGAAAAACTGTTTTTT; CDR3 protein: CAILCPWTVINEKLFF; J gene: TRBJ1-4; D gene: NA; V gene: TRBV24-1; clone size: medium-sized
CDR3 DNA: TGCAGTGCTTGGAGCGGGAGAAATCAGGGCTCCTACGAGCAGTACTTC; CDR3 protein: CSAWSGRNQGSYEQYF; J gene: TRBJ2-7; D gene: TRBD2; V gene: TRBV20-1; clone size: medium-sized
CDR3 DNA: TGTGCCAGCTCACGCCGGGCCCCCTGGGAAATGAACACTGAAGCTTTCTTT; CDR3 protein: CASSRRAPWEMNTEAFF; J gene: TRBJ1-1; D gene: NA; V gene: TRBV18; clone size: medium-sized
CDR3 DNA: TGTGCCAGTACTCCCGTTAGCGGGAATGGCTACAATGAGCAGTTCTTC; CDR3 protein: CASTPVSGNGYNEQFF; J gene: TRBJ2-1; D gene: TRBD2; V gene: TRBV19; clone size: medium-sized
CDR3 DNA: TGTGCCAGTAGCCCCGAACAGGGAACAGGTACTGAAGCTTTCTTT; CDR3 protein: CASSPEQGTGTEAFF; J gene: TRBJ1-1; D gene: NA; V gene: TRBV19; clone size: NA
CDR3 DNA: TGTGCCAGCAGTTTCCAGGACGGGTACGAGCAGTACTTC; CDR3 protein: CASSFQDGYEQYF; J gene: TRBJ2-7; D gene: NA; V gene: TRBV6-5; clone size: medium-sized
CDR3 DNA: TGTGCCAGCACCAAGGTTCCACCGAACACTGAAGCTTTCTTT; CDR3 protein: CASTKVPPNTEAFF; J gene: TRBJ1-1; D gene: NA; V gene: TRBV6-2/TRBV6-3; clone size: medium-sized
CDR3 DNA: TGTGCCAGCAGTTTCGGGGTGGTGGATGGCTACACCTTC; CDR3 protein: CASSFGVVDGYTF; J gene: TRBJ1-2; D gene: NA; V gene: TRBV12-3/TRBV12-4; clone size: medium-sized
CDR3 DNA: TGCAGCGTTGACAGGGGTGTGTATGGCTACACCTTC; CDR3 protein: CSVDRGVYGYTF; J gene: TRBJ1-2; D gene: NA; V gene: TRBV29-1; clone size: medium-sized
CDR3 DNA: TGTGCCAGCAGTTCTCAATTACAGGGGGCGTTTGGGAAACTGTTTTTT; CDR3 protein: CASSSQLQGAFGKLFF; J gene: TRBJ1-4; D gene: TRBD1; V gene: TRBV28; clone size: medium-sized
CDR3 DNA: TGTGCCAGCAGCTTAGAGGGGAGCGGAAACACCATATATTTT; CDR3 protein: CASSLEGSGNTIYF; J gene: TRBJ1-3; D gene: NA; V gene: TRBV13; clone size: medium-sized
CDR3 DNA: TGTGCCAGTAGCTTGCTTGAGAACACTGAAGCTTTCTTT; CDR3 protein: CASSLLENTEAFF; J gene: TRBJ1-1; D gene: NA; V gene: TRBV19; clone size: many
CDR3 DNA: TGTGCCAGCAGCTTAGGACAGGGCCTCAATGAGCAGTTCTTC; CDR3 protein: CASSLGQGLNEQFF; J gene: TRBJ2-1; D gene: TRBD1; V gene: TRBV7-2; clone size: medium-sized
CDR3 DNA: TGCGCCAGCAGCCTATTACTAGGCGGCTATGGCTACACCTTC; CDR3 protein: CASSLLLGGYGYTF; J gene: TRBJ1-2; D gene: NA; V gene: TRBV5-1; clone size: NA
CDR3 DNA: TGTGCCAGCAGCTTATCCGACCTAGGGGCATGGTACGAGCAGTACTTC; CDR3 protein: CASSLSDLGAWYEQYF; J gene: TRBJ2-7; D gene: NA; V gene: TRBV7-9; clone size: many
CDR3 DNA: TGTGCCAGCAGTCCCGAGATTTGGACAGGGGGCTGGGACACTGAAGCTTTCTTT; CDR3 protein: CASSPEIWTGGWDTEAFF; J gene: TRBJ1-1; D gene: TRBD1; V gene: TRBV28; clone size: NA
CDR3 DNA: TGTGCCAGCAGCCGGAATGATCAGAGGAAGGAAAAACTGTTTTTT; CDR3 protein: CASSRNDQRKEKLFF; J gene: TRBJ1-4; D gene: NA; V gene: TRBV7-9; clone size: medium-sized
CDR3 DNA: TGTGCCAGCAGCTTTGCGGGGAGCTCCTACAATGAGCAGTTCTTC; CDR3 protein: CASSFAGSSYNEQFF; J gene: TRBJ2-1; D gene: NA; V gene: TRBV7-2; clone size: many
CDR3 DNA: TGTGCCAGCAGTGATTTTCCTCCGTCCTACAATGAGCAGTTCTTC; CDR3 protein: CASSDFPPSYNEQFF; J gene: TRBJ2-1; D gene: NA; V gene: TRBV6-1; clone size: medium-sized
CDR3 DNA: TGTGCCACCAGTGATTTTAAGGGGGCTAGCTCCTACAATGAGCAGTTCTTC; CDR3 protein: CATSDFKGASSYNEQFF; J gene: TRBJ2-1; D gene: TRBD1; V gene: TRBV24-1; clone size: medium-sized
CDR3 DNA: TGCAGTGCTAGAGCCCTTGAAAACTATGGCTACACCTTC; CDR3 protein: CSARALENYGYTF; J gene: TRBJ1-2; D gene: NA; V gene: TRBV20-1; clone size: medium-sized
CDR3 DNA: TGTGCCAGCAGCTTAGACGGACACTCCTCTGGGGCCAACGTCCTGACTTTC; CDR3 protein: CASSLDGHSSGANVLTF; J gene: TRBJ2-6; D gene: NA; V gene: TRBV13; clone size: medium-sized
CDR3 DNA: TGTGCCAGCAGTAGTCAGGGGCTAGGCTATGGCTACACCTTC; CDR3 protein: CASSSQGLGYGYTF; J gene: TRBJ1-2; D gene: NA; V gene: TRBV27; clone size: many
CDR3 DNA: TGTGCCAGCAGTGGGTCCTCTGGGGCCAACGTCCTGACTTTC; CDR3 protein: CASSGSSGANVLTF; J gene: TRBJ2-6; D gene: NA; V gene: TRBV6-6; clone size: medium-sized
CDR3 DNA: TGTGCCAGTAGTACTATAGAGGGATTAGCCTACGAGCAGTACTTC; CDR3 protein: CASSTIEGLAYEQYF; J gene: TRBJ2-7; D gene: NA; V gene: TRBV19; clone size: medium-sized
CDR3 DNA: TGCAGTGCTAGAGATCCGGCTAGCGGGAGAGGCTACGAGCAGTACTTC; CDR3 protein: CSARDPASGRGYEQYF; J gene: TRBJ2-7; D gene: TRBD2; V gene: TRBV20-1; clone size: many
CDR3 DNA: TGTGCCAGCTGGGACAGGGGGCTGGTGCACACTGAAGCTTTCTTT; CDR3 protein: CASWDRGLVHTEAFF; J gene: TRBJ1-1; D gene: TRBD1; V gene: TRBV6-2/TRBV6-3; clone size: many
CDR3 DNA: TGTGCCGTCTGGGGGGGAGTCAACGAGCAGTACTTC; CDR3 protein: CAVWGGVNEQYF; J gene: TRBJ2-7; D gene: TRBD2; V gene: TRBV6-1; clone size: medium-sized